This passage covers 24 T cell receptor beta chains from one sample sequenced in a study of graft-versus-host responses after intestinal transplantation (dated by TCRdb to about 2021). Libraries were prepared through the immunoSEQ multiplex PCR assay. In TCRdb, the immuneACCESS table is reduced to in-frame sequences with V and J assigned. These tables do not hold every clone; where another copy was compared, an unresolved V gene accounts for under half, and the others remain unexplained. For this sample there are 20,000 or so clones; roughly 86% appear just once. The biggest ten clones account for around half of the sample. Material: bone marrow, obtained about 130 days after transplant. Every receptor here comes from a human patient who received an intestinal transplant, so some T cells may come from the graft donor.

This rearrangement joins TRBV5-1 to TRBJ2-5; no firm D call. The CDR3 sequence is 13 residues long. Trimming pared 4 bases from V and 2 bases from J, leaving 9 bases between. Looked up from germline, CDR1 is SGHRS and CDR2 is YFSETQ. CDR3: CASSPRAQETQYF. The CDR3 DNA follows: TGCGCCAGCAGCCCCCGGGCTCAAGAGACCCAGTACTTC.

The CDR3, as DNA: TGCGCCAGCAGCTCCCTGGCAGCGGGATTGGAGACCCAGTACTTC. It translates to CASSSLAAGLETQYF. The rearrangement joins TRBV5-1 to TRBJ2-5; 7 bases fit TRBD2. Germline values: CDR1 SGHRS, CDR2 YFSETQ. The length of the CDR3 is 15 residues. Trimming cost V 3 bases and J 5 bases; bases outside gene matches: 10.

The chain carries TRBV9 and TRBJ2-7; D remains ambiguous. The CDR3 has 15 amino acids. With 0 bases removed from V and 3 bases from J, the gap between germline ends came to 13 bases. Germline values: CDR1 SGDLS, CDR2 YYNGEE. In DNA form, the CDR3 reads TGTGCCAGCAGCGTAGCCCCAGCGTCTGTCTACGAGCAGTACTTC. The encoded protein is CASSVAPASVYEQYF.

J is TRBJ1-1 and V is TRBV5-1; D uncertain. The CDR3 covers 15 residues. Between the trimmed V and J ends, which lost 1 base and 6 bases, there was a span of 16 bases. The germline gives CDR1 SGHRS, CDR2 YFSETQ. The CDR3 loop reads CASSLSPLIDAEAFF. CDR3 sequence (DNA): TGCGCCAGCAGCTTGAGTCCCTTAATAGACGCTGAAGCTTTCTTT.

The chain employs TRBV28 and TRBJ2-3, with a weak D call TRBD2 (5 bases). The CDR3 loop spans 21 amino acids. The V gene lost 1 base and the J gene lost 1 base, with 27 bases spanning the gap. Germline V gene sequence: CDR1 MDHEN, CDR2 SYDVKM. Here the CDR3 DNA reads TGTGCCAGCAGTTTATCCCCCCCCTCCTGGCCCGTGGGAGCGGGCACAGATACGCAGTATTTT. Its translation is CASSLSPPSWPVGAGTDTQYF.

The rearrangement links TRBV15 to TRBJ2-6, with D tentatively TRBD1 (7 bases). V lost 7 bases and J lost 5, with 18 bases in between. The germline gives CDR1 LNHNV, CDR2 YYDKDF (reference sequence). This CDR3 region has 16 residues. The CDR3 DNA reads TGTGCCACCACCTCACGGAGGGGGCGGAGGGCCAACGTCCTGACTTTC. This codes for CATTSRRGRRANVLTF. Drawing the rest from reference TRBV15 and TRBJ2-6, the complete variable domain is DAMVIQNPRYQVTQFGKPVTLSCSQTLNHNVMYWYQQKSSQAPKLLFHYYDKDFNNEADTPDNFQSRRPNTSFCFLDIRSPGLGDTAMYLCATTSRRGRRANVLTFGAGSRLTVL.

This clone appeared once. The gene calls are TRBV28 and TRBJ1-3; D might be TRBD1 (6 bases). Germline CDR1 and CDR2: MDHEN and SYDVKM. Trimming took off 3 bases at V and 3 bases at J, with 15 bases between the two ends. The CDR3 is made up of 16 amino acids. CDR3 protein: CASSFQGSEGGNTIYF. The CDR3 DNA reads TGTGCCAGCAGTTTTCAGGGGAGTGAGGGTGGAAACACCATATATTTT.

V and J are TRBV9 and TRBJ2-1, with D hard to call. Germline loops: CDR1 SGDLS, CDR2 YYNGEE. The V and J ends lost 5 bases and 0 bases respectively, with 9 bases between them. This CDR3 comprises 14 residues. CDR3 DNA: TGTGCCAGCAGTCCTATCCTCTCCTACAATGAGCAGTTCTTC. Protein: CASSPILSYNEQFF.

This clone appeared a single time. The chain employs TRBV12-5 and TRBJ2-7, with unresolved D. Trimming took off 0 bases at V and 2 bases at J, with 14 bases between the two ends. The CDR3 has 16 amino acids. Looked up from germline, CDR1 is LGHNT and CDR2 is FRNRAP. The CDR3: CASGLVLYPKTYEQYF. For the CDR3, the DNA is TGTGCTAGTGGTTTGGTACTCTACCCCAAAACCTACGAGCAGTACTTC.

The chain employs TRBV7-3 and TRBJ2-3; D is perhaps TRBD2 (6 bases). The V and J ends lost 2 bases and 4 bases respectively, with 10 bases between them. CDR1 and CDR2 (germline): SGHTA, FQGTGA. This CDR3 contains 14 residues. The CDR3 protein is CASSLVGEADTQYF. CDR3 sequence (DNA): TGTGCCAGCAGCTTAGTCGGGGAGGCAGATACGCAGTATTTT.

The rearrangement joins TRBV6-6 to TRBJ1-2, with D perhaps matching TRBD1 (5 bases). V was clipped by 9 bases and J by 4 bases, with 18 bases between them. Germline V gives CDR1 MNHNY, CDR2 SVGAGI (reference sequence). The CDR3 is 14 residues long. The DNA of the CDR3 is TGTGCCAGTCGGACCGGGACCGGCGGCTATGGCTACACCTTC. Amino acid sequence: CASRTGTGGYGYTF.

This chain links TRBV5-1 with TRBJ1-2; weak D call: TRBD1 (5 bases). This CDR3 has 14 amino acids. V lost 4 bases to trimming and J lost 0 bases, with 10 bases between them. The germline gives CDR1 SGHRS, CDR2 YFSETQ. The CDR3 nucleotides are TGCGCCAGCAGCCCCCAGGGCGCTAACTATGGCTACACCTTC. Translating it yields CASSPQGANYGYTF.

This clone was observed a handful of times. V gene TRBV6-6 combines with J gene TRBJ1-5; D unclear. V was pared by 6 bases and J by 4 bases, with 13 bases between. The length of the CDR3 is 14 residues. Germline assignment: CDR1 MNHNY and CDR2 SVGAGI (reference sequence). The CDR3 reads CASSRGRQNQPQHF. In nucleotides, the CDR3 is TGTGCCAGCAGCCGCGGACGGCAAAATCAGCCCCAGCATTTT.

In this sample, this clone turned up once. V gene TRBV25-1 combines with J gene TRBJ1-2; D unresolved. The CDR3 covers 13 residues. V shed 5 bases and J shed 4 bases, with 11 bases lying between them. In germline, CDR1 is MGHDK, CDR2 SYGVNS. The CDR3 region has the DNA TGTGCCAGCAGTTTACCGGGCACCTATGGCTACACCTTC. Protein sequence: CASSLPGTYGYTF.

This sequence joins TRBV29-1 and TRBJ2-3; 16 nucleotides agree with TRBD2. There are 17 residues in the CDR3. In germline, CDR1 is SQVTM, CDR2 ANQGSEA. Losses at the gene ends were 3 bases for V and 0 bases for J; bases not matched to a gene: 3. The CDR3 sequence is CSVEVGLAGGSTDTQYF. Written as DNA, the CDR3 is TGCAGCGTTGAGGTGGGACTAGCGGGAGGGAGCACAGATACGCAGTATTTT.

V gene TRBV11-3 combines with J gene TRBJ2-7, with D possibly being TRBD2 (5 bases). The CDR3 length is 13 residues. The V and J ends lost 3 bases and 3 bases respectively, with 9 bases between them. The germline V gene encodes CDR1 SGHNT and CDR2 YENEEA. CDR3 sequence (DNA): TGTGCCAGCAGCTTCGGGAACGGCTACGAGCAGTACTTC. Translated: CASSFGNGYEQYF.

The gene calls are TRBV5-1 and TRBJ1-4; D remains ambiguous. The V and J ends lost 4 bases and 3 bases respectively, with 10 bases between them. The CDR3 is made up of 14 amino acids. Germline CDR1 SGHRS, CDR2 YFSETQ. The CDR3 here is CASSPGYANEKLFF. Here the CDR3 DNA reads TGCGCCAGCAGCCCGGGATATGCTAATGAAAAACTGTTTTTT.

The chain employs TRBV5-1 and TRBJ1-1; no firm D call. V dropped 2 bases and J dropped 4 bases, with 6 bases sitting between them. CDR1 is SGHRS, CDR2 YFSETQ, per germline. The length of the CDR3 is 12 residues. The CDR3 is CASSFEGTEAFF. DNA of the CDR3: TGCGCCAGCAGCTTCGAGGGCACTGAAGCTTTCTTT. The variable domain in full, completed from reference TRBV5-1 and TRBJ1-1, reads KAGVTQTPRYLIKTRGQQVTLSCSPISGHRSVSWYQQTPGQGLQFLFEYFSETQRNKGNFPGRFSGRQFSNSRSEMNVSTLELGDSALYLCASSFEGTEAFFGQGTRLTVV.

The chain has TRBV5-8 and TRBJ2-1; D ambiguous. CDR1 and CDR2 from the germline V gene are SGHTS and YDEGEE. The length of the CDR3 is 14 residues. V shed 2 bases and J shed 6 bases, with 12 bases lying between them. CDR3 nucleotide sequence: TGTGCCAGCAGCTTTTTTGCGGCAGGCAATGAGCAGTTCTTC. Amino acids: CASSFFAAGNEQFF. The complete variable domain, with remaining parts taken from reference TRBV5-8 and TRBJ2-1, reads EAGVTQSPTHLIKTRGQQATLRCSPISGHTSVYWYQQALGLGLQFLLWYDEGEERNRGNFPPRFSGRQFPNYSSELNVNALELEDSALYLCASSFFAAGNEQFFGPGTRLTVL.

This clone has a handful of counts. The J gene is TRBJ1-1, the V gene TRBV19; D is possibly TRBD1 (5 bases). The germline V and J ends were trimmed by 10 bases and 4 bases, with 16 bases remaining between them. The CDR3 length is 13 residues. The V gene's germline CDR1 is LNHDA and CDR2 SQIVND (reference sequence). This chain's CDR3 is CATSTQGPTEAFF. The CDR3 bases are TGTGCCACCAGCACGCAGGGTCCCACTGAAGCTTTCTTT.

This clone has only a few counts. V usage is TRBV10-3 and J usage is TRBJ2-1; D possibly uses TRBD1 or TRBD2 (7 bases each). There are 16 residues in the CDR3. Germline CDR1 reads ENHRY; CDR2 reads SYGVKD. V lost 3 bases and J 8 bases, leaving 20 bases between the germline ends. CDR3: CAISDRGGGSYDEQFF. CDR3 DNA sequence: TGTGCCATCAGTGATCGAGGGGGCGGGAGTTACGATGAGCAGTTCTTC.

The chain combines TRBV6-6 with TRBJ2-7; the D is unclear. CDR1 and CDR2 from the germline V gene are MNHNY and SVGAGI (reference sequence). V shed 2 bases and J shed 6 bases, with 11 bases lying between them. CDR3 length equals 13 residues. CDR3 region: CASSYPPPSEQYF. In DNA form, the CDR3 reads TGTGCCAGCAGTTACCCGCCCCCCTCCGAGCAGTACTTC.

CDR3 bases: TGTGCCAGCAGCTTAGCAGGGAGCTCCTCCTACGAGCAGTACTTC. Amino acids: CASSLAGSSSYEQYF. The V and J genes are TRBV7-8 and TRBJ2-7, with D perhaps matching TRBD2 (5 bases). This CDR3 region has 15 residues. V lost 0 bases, J lost 0 bases, and 9 bases lay in between. CDR1 and CDR2 (germline): SGHVS, FQNEAQ.

The chain is built from TRBV9 and TRBJ2-1; TRBD1 is a possible D gene (6 bases). V lost 0 bases and J lost 6, with 7 bases in between. This CDR3 has 13 amino acids. From germline, CDR1 is SGDLS and CDR2 YYNGEE. DNA for the CDR3: TGTGCCAGCAGCGTAGTACAGGGCAATGAGCAGTTCTTC. Translating it yields CASSVVQGNEQFF.